The source of this T cell receptor (beta chain) is a study of STAT3 mutations in large granular lymphocyte leukemia. Per the germline V gene, CDR1 is SQVTM and CDR2 is ANQGSEA. The CDR3 runs to 14 residues. The ends lost 7 bases at V and 6 bases at J; junction bases unmatched: 15. Study outcomes and limitations: All newly emerging clones after therapy were STAT3 wild type. In several patients, dominant TCR clone burden exceeded STAT3 mutant burden. Every T-cell large granular lymphocyte leukemia patient had at least one immunodominant TCR beta clonotype.

Profiling relied on immunoSEQ multiplex PCR, and the TCRdb table lists in-frame clones only, not all of them. The sample shows under 5,500 clones, roughly 60% of them seen only once. About this clone itself: Its antigen is not known.

The V gene is TRBV29-1, the J gene TRBJ2-7; 7 bases are shared with TRBD2. This TCR was recovered from a human donor with T large granular lymphocyte leukemia. Some clones in this sample may be carry-over from other donors' samples. The sample comprised PBMCs. The CDR3 DNA sequence: TGCAGCGCTACGCCACTTACCCCGGGGGGCGAGCAGTACTTC. It codes for CSATPLTPGGEQYF.